The 19 T cell receptor beta chains listed next were all sequenced from one sample in a study of blood T cells in healthy people across ages. Then a second PCR, running about 6 to 12 cycles, was carried out with a sample-barcoded 5' primer and a J-beta primer mix. TCRdb reprocessed the 5' RACE reads via MiXCR and lists one record per CDR3 protein. The sample contains about 930,000 distinct CDR3 sequences, 25% to 30% of which appear only once. This same sample was also taken into another study, of T cells of mothers and their children.

Material: blood. The source of these receptors is a middle-aged woman in good health.

J is TRBJ1-6 and V is TRBV6-2 or TRBV6-3; D perhaps matches TRBD1 (6 bases). The CDR3 spans 15 residues. Per germline, CDR1 MNHEY and CDR2 SVGEGT. V shed 9 bases and J shed 5 bases, with 17 bases lying between them. CDR3 sequence (DNA): TGTGCCAGTAGGTTCCCACAGGGAGATAATTCACCCCTCCACTTT. It translates to CASRFPQGDNSPLHF.

At least ten counts were recorded for this clonotype. V and J are TRBV5-1 and TRBJ2-7; tentatively, D is TRBD1 (6 bases). CDR1 and CDR2 (germline): SGHRS, YFSETQ. The CDR3 is 15 residues long. V was cut by 0 bases and J by 2 bases, with 12 bases left in between. The CDR3 DNA sequence: TGCGCCAGCAGCTTGGGGGCAGGGGCAGCCTACGAGCAGTACTTC. Its protein is CASSLGAGAAYEQYF.

This clonotype was found a few times. The chain is built from TRBV28 and TRBJ2-1; TRBD2 aligns across 7 bases. The CDR3 extends over 18 amino acids. The germline V gene has CDR1 MDHEN and CDR2 SYDVKM. J lost 8 bases, V lost 5 bases, and 21 bases had no gene match. This chain's CDR3 is CASSTPGNRGRVRYEQFF. DNA of the CDR3: TGTGCCAGCAGTACCCCGGGAAACAGAGGGAGGGTTCGTTATGAGCAGTTCTTC.

About this clonotype itself: A much bigger clone sits one base away, suggesting this may be a read error. CDR3 amino acids: CSEKTETYEQNF. The CDR3 bases are TGCAGCGAAAAAACAGAAACCTACGAGCAGAACTTC. This rearrangement joins TRBV29-1 to TRBJ2-7; D call uncertain. The CDR3 length is 12 residues. Germline V gene lookup returns CDR1 SQVTM and CDR2 ANQGSEA.

This clonotype was recorded at least ten times. The genes are TRBV7-9 and TRBJ2-7; 9 bases agree with TRBD1. CDR3 length: 16 residues. Germline CDR1 SEHNR, CDR2 FQNEAQ (reference sequence). Trimming removed 5 bases from V and 0 bases from J; junction bases left unmatched: 8. CDR3 residues: CASSDGQGPSSYEQYF. CDR3 bases: TGTGCCAGCAGCGACGGACAGGGGCCTAGCTCCTACGAGCAGTACTTC.

V gene TRBV28 combines with J gene TRBJ1-2; D is possibly TRBD1 (5 bases). CDR1 is MDHEN, CDR2 SYDVKM, per germline. The CDR3 is made up of 14 amino acids. V lost 9 bases to trimming and J lost 8 bases, with 22 bases between them. CDR3 nucleotide sequence: TGTGCCAGTTGGCCCGGGGACGCTATCTGGGGCTACACCTTC. It is translated as CASWPGDAIWGYTF.

This clonotype was seen more than once but under ten times. The chain combines TRBV7-2 with TRBJ2-5; no reliable D call. Trimming shortened V by 5 bases and J by 5 bases, and 15 bases separated the two germline ends. Germline V gives CDR1 SGHTA, CDR2 FQGNSA. The CDR3 has 14 residues. CDR3 sequence reads: CASSPRRFRETQYF. The CDR3 bases are TGTGCCAGCAGCCCCCGTAGGTTCCGTGAGACCCAGTACTTC.

In DNA form, the CDR3 reads TGTGCCAGCAGCTTATTCGAGGACACCGGGGAGCTGTTTTTT. Encoded protein: CASSLFEDTGELFF. J is TRBJ2-2 and V is TRBV7-3, with D uncertain. V lost 2 bases to trimming and J lost 3 bases, with 7 bases between them. The CDR3 is 14 amino acids. Looked up from germline, CDR1 is SGHTA and CDR2 is FQGTGA.

This chain joins TRBV28 and TRBJ1-1; D is perhaps TRBD1 (5 bases). Per the germline V gene, CDR1 is MDHEN and CDR2 is SYDVKM. The CDR3 sequence is 14 residues long. The V end lost 4 bases, the J end lost 3 bases, and 12 bases lay between the germline ends. The CDR3 sequence is CASSSIDRDTEAFF. The CDR3 DNA follows: TGTGCCAGCAGTTCGATCGACAGAGACACTGAAGCTTTCTTT. The variable domain in full, with the rest retrieved from reference TRBV28 and TRBJ1-1, is DVKVTQSSRYLVKRTGEKVFLECVQDMDHENMFWYRQDPGLGLRLIYFSYDVKMKEKGDIPEGYSVSREKKERFSLILESASTNQTSMYLCASSSIDRDTEAFFGQGTRLTVV.

The rearrangement uses TRBV10-3 and TRBJ2-2, with 11 positions matching TRBD2. The CDR3 contains 14 residues. The trim removed 4 bases at V and 5 bases at J, leaving 0 bases unmatched. From germline, CDR1 is ENHRY and CDR2 SYGVKD. CDR3 sequence (DNA): TGTGCCATCAGTGGGACTAGCGGGACCGGGGAGCTGTTTTTT. Its translation is CAISGTSGTGELFF.

This clonotype was counted only a few times. This sequence joins TRBV7-3 and TRBJ1-2; TRBD1 matches at 7 bases. The CDR3 is 15 residues long. The germline gives CDR1 SGHTA, CDR2 FQGTGA. Unmatched junction bases numbered 9, after V lost 7 bases and J lost 1 base. This CDR3 is CASIMRGQDNYGYTF. In nucleotides, the CDR3 is TGTGCCAGCATCATGAGAGGACAGGATAACTATGGCTACACCTTC.

This clonotype was found many times. The genes are TRBV6-5 and TRBJ1-2, with no clear D. The CDR3 is made up of 14 amino acids. From germline, CDR1 is MNHEY and CDR2 SVGAGI. The V and J ends lost 2 bases and 4 bases respectively, with 11 bases between them. The CDR3 sequence is CASSYGRDFYGYTF. The CDR3 DNA reads as TGTGCCAGCAGTTACGGCCGGGATTTCTATGGCTACACCTTC.

This clonotype was picked up one time. The rearrangement links TRBV3-1 to TRBJ1-1; D gene ambiguous. Trimming removed 5 bases at V and 0 bases at J, with 10 bases between. CDR3 length: 14 residues. Germline V gene lookup returns CDR1 LGHDT and CDR2 YNNKEL (reference sequence). This CDR3 is CASSISELNTEAFF. The DNA for the CDR3 is TGTGCCAGCAGCATCTCCGAGTTGAACACTGAAGCTTTCTTT. Supplemented by reference TRBV3-1 and TRBJ1-1, the full variable domain reads DTAVSQTPKYLVTQMGNDKSIKCEQNLGHDTMYWYKQDSKKFLKIMFSYNNKELIINETVPNRFSPKSPDKAHLNLHINSLELGDSAVYFCASSISELNTEAFFGQGTRLTVV.

In its sample, this clonotype was seen many times. The rearrangement links TRBV4-3 to TRBJ2-7; D possibly matches TRBD1 or TRBD2 (6 bases each). Trimming removed 0 bases from V and 7 bases from J, with 16 bases in between. The germline V gene encodes CDR1 LGHNA and CDR2 YSLEER. The CDR3 loop spans 15 amino acids. CDR3 nucleotides: TGCGCCAGCAGCCAAGATATTACAGGGAGGTGGGAGCAGTACTTC. Its protein product is CASSQDITGRWEQYF.

The rearrangement links TRBV4-1 to TRBJ2-5, with TRBD2 matching 12 bases. This CDR3 contains 15 residues. V shed 2 bases, J shed 5 bases, and the junction held 3 bases outside the gene matches. The germline CDR1 and CDR2 sequences are MGHRA and YSYEKL. CDR3 residues: CASSQLTSGGETQYF. The CDR3 DNA reads TGCGCCAGCAGCCAACTGACTAGCGGGGGTGAGACCCAGTACTTC.

This clonotype has more than one count but fewer than ten. The gene calls are TRBV20-1 and TRBJ2-3, with 9 positions matching TRBD2. CDR1 and CDR2 from the germline V gene are DFQATT and SNEGSKA (reference sequence). V shed 8 bases, J shed 0 bases, and the junction held 9 bases outside the gene matches. CDR3 length: 15 amino acids. CDR3 in amino acids: CSCSGGPGSTDTQYF. The CDR3 DNA follows: TGCAGTTGTAGCGGGGGACCGGGAAGCACAGATACGCAGTATTTT.

This clonotype was found a few times. This rearrangement joins TRBV24-1 to TRBJ2-7; 8 bases fit TRBD1. There are 15 residues in the CDR3. The germline V gene encodes CDR1 KGHDR and CDR2 SFDVKD. The V gene end was trimmed by 5 bases and the J gene end by 3 bases; junction bases not matched to a gene: 8. The CDR3 protein is CATSGTGTGFYEQYF. Here the CDR3 DNA reads TGTGCCACCAGTGGAACCGGGACAGGCTTCTACGAGCAGTACTTC.

The chain is built from TRBV6-5 and TRBJ1-2; 10 bases match TRBD1. V shed 2 bases and J 7 bases; nucleotides not matched to a gene: 7. The germline V gene encodes CDR1 MNHEY and CDR2 SVGAGI. CDR3 length equals 15 residues. The CDR3 reads CASSYRGQGKSGYTF. The CDR3 nucleotides read TGTGCCAGCAGTTACAGGGGACAGGGGAAGTCTGGCTACACCTTC.

The gene calls are TRBV2 and TRBJ2-6; 7 bases agree with TRBD1. The length of the CDR3 is 17 residues. With V trimmed by 5 bases and J by 0 bases, 7 bases remained unmatched. CDR1 is SNHLY, CDR2 FYNNEI, per germline. The CDR3 here is CASSQTGFLSGANVLTF. CDR3 DNA: TGTGCCAGCAGTCAGACAGGGTTCCTCTCTGGGGCCAACGTCCTGACTTTC.